Listed here are 28 T cell receptor beta chains from one sample, sequenced in a study of blood T cells in healthy people across ages. Using a J-beta primer mix together with a sample-barcoded 5' primer, a second PCR was run for roughly 6 to 12 cycles. Using its own MiXCR run on the 5' RACE reads, TCRdb lists one record per CDR3 protein. The profile covers fewer than 750,000 distinct CDR3 sequences, with around half appearing a single time and about 26% taken by the ten largest. The source material was blood. The receptors come from a man older than 75 in good health.

This clonotype has a handful of counts. The chain joins TRBV7-2 to TRBJ2-1; a weak D match, TRBD1 (5 bases). Germline V gene data show CDR1 as SGHTA and CDR2 as FQGNSA. V dropped 3 bases and J dropped 10 bases, with 10 bases sitting between them. This CDR3 spans 12 amino acids. The CDR3 sequence is CASSFRAKEQFF. The CDR3 region has the DNA TGTGCCAGCAGCTTCAGGGCGAAGGAGCAGTTCTTC.

This clonotype was detected a few times. The rearrangement uses TRBV28 and TRBJ2-1; D is perhaps TRBD2 (5 bases). V was cut by 8 bases and J by 0 bases, with 11 bases left in between. Germline loops: CDR1 MDHEN, CDR2 SYDVKM. This CDR3 contains 14 residues. The CDR3 is CASRTARSYNEQFF. CDR3 DNA: TGTGCCAGCCGGACTGCACGCTCCTACAATGAGCAGTTCTTC.

This clonotype appeared many times. The CDR3: CASSYSDYEQYF. The CDR3 DNA sequence: TGTGCCAGCAGTTACTCTGACTACGAGCAGTACTTC. This chain uses TRBV6-6 with TRBJ2-7; D is ambiguous. This CDR3 has 12 amino acids. The germline V gene encodes CDR1 MNHNY and CDR2 SVGAGI (reference sequence). V dropped 0 bases and J dropped 3 bases, with 3 bases sitting between them.

This chain links TRBV29-1 with TRBJ1-1; D not certain. The CDR3 consists of 13 residues. Germline CDR1 is SQVTM and CDR2 is ANQGSEA. Trimming removed 0 bases from V and 2 bases from J, with 7 bases in between. CDR3 residues: CSVEDTVNTEAFF. The DNA of the CDR3 is TGCAGCGTTGAAGATACAGTTAACACTGAAGCTTTCTTT.

The chain joins TRBV12-3 or TRBV12-4 to TRBJ2-4; TRBD2 is a possible D gene (5 bases). The J call may not be correct, given that the DNA end is closer to TRBJ2-7. CDR3 size: 11 residues. The DNA for the CDR3 is TGTGCCAGCAGGCGAGGGTGCGAGCAGTACTTC. This gives the protein CASRRGCEQYF.

The V and J genes are TRBV10-3 and TRBJ1-1; a possible D gene is TRBD1 (5 bases). V was shortened by 4 bases and J by 0 bases, with 6 bases between the two germline ends. Germline-derived CDR1 and CDR2 are ENHRY and SYGVKD. The CDR3 consists of 13 residues. In nucleotides, the CDR3 is TGTGCCATCAGTGGGGGCCTGAACACTGAAGCTTTCTTT. Translated, it gives CAISGGLNTEAFF.

In the case of this clonotype: Given a much more abundant clone one base away, this may be a read error. This rearrangement joins TRBV6-2 or TRBV6-3 to TRBJ2-1; 8 bases map to TRBD1. The J call could be wrong; TRBJ2-7 is a better fit for the DNA end. This CDR3 is built from 14 residues. Germline CDR1 and CDR2: MNHEY and SVGEGT. The CDR3: CAGSRQGSYNEQYF. Written as DNA, the CDR3 is TGTGCCGGCAGTCGACAGGGGTCCTACAATGAGCAGTACTTC.

The gene calls are TRBV12-3 or TRBV12-4 and TRBJ2-7; TRBD1 is a possible D gene (5 bases). V lost 6 bases and J 5 bases, leaving 17 bases between the germline ends. This CDR3 has 14 residues. Here the CDR3 reads CASSPFTPGHEQYF. For the CDR3, the DNA is TGTGCCAGCAGCCCTTTTACACCAGGGCACGAGCAGTACTTC.

The rearrangement links TRBV6-5 to TRBJ2-3; a possible D gene is TRBD1 (6 bases). The V gene lost 6 bases and the J gene lost 0 bases, with 13 bases spanning the gap. The CDR3 has 15 residues. Germline CDR1 MNHEY, CDR2 SVGAGI. The CDR3 loop is CASRTDRKSTDTQYF. The DNA of the CDR3 is TGTGCCAGCAGAACCGACAGGAAAAGCACAGATACGCAGTATTTT.

The chain has TRBV2 and TRBJ1-6; the match to TRBD1 covers 9 bases. Germline V CDR1 and CDR2: SNHLY, FYNNEI. The trim removed 7 bases at V and 10 bases at J, leaving 11 bases unmatched. The CDR3 length is 15 residues. The CDR3 here is CASTSKGQGGSPLHF. The DNA of the CDR3 is TGTGCCAGCACCTCAAAGGGACAGGGAGGATCACCCCTCCACTTT.

This clonotype has just a few counts. This chain connects TRBV20-1 to TRBJ2-1; D uncertain. Germline V gene sequence: CDR1 DFQATT, CDR2 SNEGSKA (reference sequence). This CDR3 has 14 amino acids. The V end lost 0 bases, the J end lost 3 bases, and 9 bases lay between the germline ends. CDR3 nucleotide sequence: TGCAGTGCTAGAGATCAACTTCTCTACAATGAGCAGTTCTTC. It codes for CSARDQLLYNEQFF.

CDR3 protein: CASSNQGVLSTDTQYF. The CDR3 region has the DNA TGTGCCAGCAGCAACCAGGGGGTCCTTAGCACAGATACGCAGTATTTT. V is TRBV7-9 and J is TRBJ2-3; 7 bases match TRBD1. There are 16 residues in the CDR3. The germline CDR1 and CDR2 sequences are SEHNR and FQNEAQ (reference sequence). J was trimmed by 0 bases and V by 5 bases; bases with no gene match: 8.

This clonotype was detected a few times. The chain carries TRBV7-2 and TRBJ1-4, with D tentatively TRBD1 (5 bases). The V gene's germline CDR1 is SGHTA and CDR2 FQGNSA. The CDR3 extends over 16 amino acids. Trimming left V 5 bases short and J 4 bases short, with 17 bases between. CDR3 sequence (DNA): TGTGCCAGCAGCCTTACCGCAGGGTTAGATAATGAAAAACTGTTTTTT. Amino acid sequence: CASSLTAGLDNEKLFF.

Written as DNA, the CDR3 is TGCGCCAGCAGTGACTCTCCCAGCGGGGCCCTACTAGACTCCTACAATGAGCAGTTCTTC. Its protein is CASSDSPSGALLDSYNEQFF. This chain joins TRBV10-2 and TRBJ2-1; 7 nucleotides align to TRBD2. This CDR3 contains 20 residues. The V gene's germline CDR1 is WSHSY and CDR2 SAAADI. V lost 3 bases, J lost 0 bases, and 17 bases stayed unmatched.

J is TRBJ2-7 and V is TRBV20-1; 9 positions agree with TRBD2. The CDR3 contains 15 residues. Looked up from germline, CDR1 is DFQATT and CDR2 is SNEGSKA (reference sequence). The ends lost 6 bases at V and 3 bases at J; junction bases unmatched: 12. The CDR3 sequence: CSAPNIAGEGYEQYF. The CDR3 nucleotides read TGCAGTGCCCCAAACATAGCGGGAGAGGGCTACGAGCAGTACTTC.

This chain joins TRBV28 and TRBJ2-1; TRBD2 aligns across 9 bases. The CDR3 is made up of 17 amino acids. The trim removed 4 bases at V and 7 bases at J, leaving 14 bases unmatched. Germline assignment: CDR1 MDHEN and CDR2 SYDVKM. CDR3 amino acids: CASSYPIAAGGPNEQFF. In DNA form, the CDR3 reads TGTGCCAGCAGTTACCCGATCGCGGCGGGAGGGCCGAATGAGCAGTTCTTC.

This clonotype occurred a few times. The rearrangement uses TRBV10-3 and TRBJ2-3, with unresolved D. The CDR3 runs 13 residues. Germline lookup yields CDR1 ENHRY and CDR2 SYGVKD. Trimming removed 2 bases at V and 6 bases at J, with 9 bases between. The CDR3 loop reads CAISEVGSDTQYF. CDR3 sequence (DNA): TGTGCCATCAGTGAGGTCGGGTCGGATACGCAGTATTTT.

The chain is built from TRBV4-1 and TRBJ2-3; 8 nucleotides agree with TRBD1. Germline-derived CDR1 and CDR2 are MGHRA and YSYEKL. The CDR3 is 16 amino acids. V gave up 6 bases and J gave up 3 bases; unmatched junction bases: 11. The CDR3 sequence is CASRGPQGASTDTQYF. The CDR3 DNA follows: TGCGCCAGCAGAGGCCCCCAGGGGGCAAGTACAGATACGCAGTATTTT.

CDR3 protein: CSARQGATEQYF. The CDR3 coding sequence is TGCAGCGCCCGACAGGGAGCTACCGAGCAGTACTTC. This chain links TRBV29-1 with TRBJ2-7, with TRBD1 matching 7 bases. CDR3 length equals 12 residues. CDR1 and CDR2 from the germline V gene are SQVTM and ANQGSEA. Losses at the gene ends were 7 bases for V and 6 bases for J; bases not matched to a gene: 9.

V and J are TRBV7-2 and TRBJ2-3; D is perhaps TRBD1 (6 bases). The CDR3 length is 15 residues. Germline V gene data show CDR1 as SGHTA and CDR2 as FQGNSA. Deletions cut 1 base from V and 3 bases from J, with 11 bases between. As DNA, the CDR3 is TGTGCCAGCAGCTTAGTAACAGGGCATACAGATACGCAGTATTTT. Its protein is CASSLVTGHTDTQYF.

This clonotype was seen only a few times. The V and J genes are TRBV24-1 and TRBJ2-3, with D perhaps TRBD2 (7 bases). This CDR3 comprises 19 residues. Germline V gene lookup returns CDR1 KGHDR and CDR2 SFDVKD. V was pared by 6 bases and J by 5 bases, with 29 bases between. CDR3 in DNA: TGTGCCACCAGTCGGGGGCTAGCGGATATTTCCCCATTCCAAGATACGCAGTATTTT. Translating it yields CATSRGLADISPFQDTQYF.

The V gene is TRBV7-2, the J gene TRBJ2-7, with D possibly being TRBD1 (5 bases). V lost 3 bases to trimming and J lost 0 bases, with 9 bases between them. This CDR3 has 14 amino acids. Germline V CDR1 and CDR2: SGHTA, FQGNSA. The CDR3 sequence: CASSFSTASYEQYF. CDR3 DNA sequence: TGTGCCAGCAGCTTTTCGACAGCCTCCTACGAGCAGTACTTC.

In this sample, this clonotype turned up a few times. The chain couples TRBV7-9 to TRBJ1-2; D uncertain. The V gene lost 5 bases and the J gene lost 4 bases, with 11 bases spanning the gap. This CDR3 spans 13 amino acids. Germline CDR1 is SEHNR and CDR2 is FQNEAQ (reference sequence). In DNA form, the CDR3 reads TGTGCCAGCAGCCGTTCTGGAGGCTATGGCTACACCTTC. Translating gives CASSRSGGYGYTF. Looking up the rest from reference TRBV7-9 and TRBJ1-2 gives the full variable domain: DTGVSQNPRHKITKRGQNVTFRCDPISEHNRLYWYRQTLGQGPEFLTYFQNEAQLEKSRLLSDRFSAERPKGSFSTLEIQRTEQGDSAMYLCASSRSGGYGYTFGSGTRLTVV.

This clonotype has more than one count but fewer than ten. The chain is built from TRBV7-9 and TRBJ2-5; TRBD1 might be the D (6 bases). CDR3 length equals 15 residues. Trimming shortened V by 5 bases and J by 2 bases, and 15 bases separated the two germline ends. CDR1 and CDR2 (germline): SEHNR, FQNEAQ (reference sequence). The CDR3 sequence is CASSPSGTSQETQYF. DNA for the CDR3: TGTGCCAGCAGCCCCTCTGGGACATCGCAAGAGACCCAGTACTTC.

This clonotype occurred a few times. CDR3 nucleotides: TGCAGTGCTAGACAGGTCGGGTCCTATAATTCACCCCTCCACTTT. Encoded protein: CSARQVGSYNSPLHF. The chain links TRBV20-1 to TRBJ1-6; D is uncertain. Trimming pared 2 bases from V and 1 base from J, leaving 9 bases between. CDR3 size: 15 residues. CDR1 DFQATT and CDR2 SNEGSKA come from the germline V gene (reference sequence).

V usage is TRBV20-1 and J usage is TRBJ2-1; D may be TRBD1 or TRBD2 (5 bases each). The CDR3 sequence is 14 residues long. Trimming left V 2 bases short and J 8 bases short, with 16 bases between. Germline V gives CDR1 DFQATT, CDR2 SNEGSKA (reference sequence). CDR3 amino acids: CSARHGANSHEQFF. The CDR3, as DNA: TGCAGTGCTAGACACGGGGCGAATTCCCATGAGCAGTTCTTC.

This clonotype was counted many times. The chain carries TRBV4-1 and TRBJ2-5, with a tentative D call TRBD2 (6 bases). Between the trimmed V and J ends, which lost 3 bases and 5 bases, there was a span of 10 bases. This CDR3 region has 13 residues. CDR1 is MGHRA, CDR2 YSYEKL, per germline. The CDR3, as DNA: TGCGCCAGCAGCCAGTGGCGGGGTGAGACCCAGTACTTC. Its translation is CASSQWRGETQYF.

The chain has TRBV6-5 and TRBJ1-2; D call uncertain. Per germline, CDR1 MNHEY and CDR2 SVGAGI. The CDR3 sequence is 14 residues long. The CDR3 protein is CAIRRALGPYGYTF. The CDR3 bases are TGTGCTATTCGTCGGGCATTAGGGCCCTATGGCTACACCTTC.